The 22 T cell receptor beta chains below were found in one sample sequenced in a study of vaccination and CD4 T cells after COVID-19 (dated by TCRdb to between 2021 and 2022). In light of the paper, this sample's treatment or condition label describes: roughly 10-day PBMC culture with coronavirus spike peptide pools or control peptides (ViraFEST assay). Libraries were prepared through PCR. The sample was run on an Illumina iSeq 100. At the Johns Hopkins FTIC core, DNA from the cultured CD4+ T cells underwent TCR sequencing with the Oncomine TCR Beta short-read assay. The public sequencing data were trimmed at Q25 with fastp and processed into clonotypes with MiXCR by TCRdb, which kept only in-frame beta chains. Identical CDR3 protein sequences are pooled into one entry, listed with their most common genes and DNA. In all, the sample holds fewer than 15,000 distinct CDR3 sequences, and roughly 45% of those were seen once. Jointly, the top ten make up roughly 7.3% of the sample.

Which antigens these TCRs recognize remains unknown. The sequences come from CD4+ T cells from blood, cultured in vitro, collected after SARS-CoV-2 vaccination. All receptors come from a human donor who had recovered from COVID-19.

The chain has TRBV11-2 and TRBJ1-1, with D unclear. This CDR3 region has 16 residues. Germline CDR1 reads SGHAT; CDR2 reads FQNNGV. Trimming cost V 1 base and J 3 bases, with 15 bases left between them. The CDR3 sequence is CASSLGASISDTEAFF. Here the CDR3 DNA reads TGTGCCAGCAGCTTAGGGGCTTCGATAAGCGACACTGAAGCTTTCTTT. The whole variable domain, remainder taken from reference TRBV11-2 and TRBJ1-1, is EAGVAQSPRYKIIEKRQSVAFWCNPISGHATLYWYQQILGQGPKLLIQFQNNGVVDDSQLPKDRFSAERLKGVDSTLKIQPAKLEDSAVYLCASSLGASISDTEAFFGQGTRLTVV.

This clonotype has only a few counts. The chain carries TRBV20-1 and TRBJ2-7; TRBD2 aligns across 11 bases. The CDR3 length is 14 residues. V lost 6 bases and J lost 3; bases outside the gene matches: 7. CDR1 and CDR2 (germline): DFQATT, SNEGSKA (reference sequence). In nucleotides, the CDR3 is TGCAGTGCGCCGACTAGCGGGAAAAACTACGAGCAGTACTTC. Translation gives CSAPTSGKNYEQYF.

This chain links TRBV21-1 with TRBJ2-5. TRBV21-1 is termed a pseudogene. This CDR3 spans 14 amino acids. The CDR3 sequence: CASSKNRVGETQYF. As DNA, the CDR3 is TGTGCCAGCAGCAAAAATCGGGTGGGTGAGACCCAGTACTTC.

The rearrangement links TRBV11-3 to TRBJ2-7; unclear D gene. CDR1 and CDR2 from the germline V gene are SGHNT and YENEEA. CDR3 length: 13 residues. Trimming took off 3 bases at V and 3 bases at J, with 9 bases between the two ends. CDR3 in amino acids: CASSFSRIYEQYF. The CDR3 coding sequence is TGTGCCAGCAGCTTCAGTAGGATCTACGAGCAGTACTTC.

CDR3 bases: TGTGCCAGCAGTATGGCCGCGAACACCGGGGAGCTGTTTTTT. Translating it yields CASSMAANTGELFF. V gene TRBV6-1 combines with J gene TRBJ2-2; D is unclear. The V end lost 5 bases, the J end lost 0 bases, and 7 bases lay between the germline ends. Germline lookup yields CDR1 MNHNS and CDR2 SASEGT. The CDR3 consists of 14 residues.

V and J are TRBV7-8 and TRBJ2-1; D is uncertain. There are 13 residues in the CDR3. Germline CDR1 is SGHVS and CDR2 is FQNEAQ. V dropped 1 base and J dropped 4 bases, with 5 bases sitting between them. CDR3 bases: TGTGCCAGCAGCTTAGGCTTATACAATGAGCAGTTCTTC. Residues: CASSLGLYNEQFF.

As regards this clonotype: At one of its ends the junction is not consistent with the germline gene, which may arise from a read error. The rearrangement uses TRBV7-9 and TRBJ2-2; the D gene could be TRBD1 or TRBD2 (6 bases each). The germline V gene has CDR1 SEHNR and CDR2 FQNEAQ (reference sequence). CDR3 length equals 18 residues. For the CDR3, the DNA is TGTGCCAGCAGCCACTCCAATTCGGGACACGTAGCCCGCCGGGAGCTGTCTTTT. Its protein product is CASSHSNSGHVARRELSF.

The CDR3 loop is CASSGALFSTDTQYF. The CDR3 DNA follows: TGTGCCAGCAGTGGCGCTTTGTTTAGCACAGATACGCAGTATTTT. This chain uses TRBV6-1 with TRBJ2-3, with D unclear. V was trimmed by 4 bases and J by 0 bases, leaving 11 bases between them. Per the germline V gene, CDR1 is MNHNS and CDR2 is SASEGT. This CDR3 has 15 residues.

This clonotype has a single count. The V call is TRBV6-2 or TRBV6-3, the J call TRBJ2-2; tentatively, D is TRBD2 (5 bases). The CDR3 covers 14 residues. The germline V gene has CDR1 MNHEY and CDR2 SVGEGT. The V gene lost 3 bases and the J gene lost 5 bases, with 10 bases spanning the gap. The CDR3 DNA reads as TGTGCCAGCAGTTATTTGGCGGGTACCGGGGAGCTGTTTTTT. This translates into CASSYLAGTGELFF.

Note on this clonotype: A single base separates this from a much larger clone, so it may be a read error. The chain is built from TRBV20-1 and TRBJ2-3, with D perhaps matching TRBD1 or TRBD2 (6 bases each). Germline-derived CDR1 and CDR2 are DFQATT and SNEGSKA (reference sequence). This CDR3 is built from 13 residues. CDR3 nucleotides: TGCGGTTCGGAGGGGGTGAGCACAGATACGCAGTATTTT. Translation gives CGSEGVSTDTQYF.

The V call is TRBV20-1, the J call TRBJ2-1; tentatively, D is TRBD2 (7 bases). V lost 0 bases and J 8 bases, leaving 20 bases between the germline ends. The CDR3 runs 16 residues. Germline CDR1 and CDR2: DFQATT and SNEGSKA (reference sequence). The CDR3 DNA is TGCAGTGCTAGAGAACTAAGACCCGGCGGGGGCTATGAGCAGTTCTTC. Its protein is CSARELRPGGGYEQFF.

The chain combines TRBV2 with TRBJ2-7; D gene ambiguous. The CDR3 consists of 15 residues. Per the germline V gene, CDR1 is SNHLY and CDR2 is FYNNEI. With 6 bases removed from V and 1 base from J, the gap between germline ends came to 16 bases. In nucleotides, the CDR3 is TGTGCCAGCAGATTCCTTGACGGAATTTCCTACGAGCAGTACTTC. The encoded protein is CASRFLDGISYEQYF.

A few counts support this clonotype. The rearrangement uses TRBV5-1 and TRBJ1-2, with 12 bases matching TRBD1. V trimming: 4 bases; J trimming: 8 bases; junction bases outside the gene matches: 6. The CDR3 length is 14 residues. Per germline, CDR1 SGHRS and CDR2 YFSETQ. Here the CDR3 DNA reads TGCGCCAGCAGCCCGGGACAGGGGGCAGGAGGCTACACCTTC. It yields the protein CASSPGQGAGGYTF.

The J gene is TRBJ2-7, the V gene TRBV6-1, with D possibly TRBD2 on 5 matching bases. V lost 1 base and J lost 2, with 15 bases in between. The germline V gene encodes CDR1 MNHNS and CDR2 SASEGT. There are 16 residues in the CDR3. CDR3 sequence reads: CASSEVGEPPPYEQYF. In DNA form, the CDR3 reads TGTGCCAGCAGTGAAGTCGGGGAGCCCCCCCCCTACGAGCAGTACTTC.

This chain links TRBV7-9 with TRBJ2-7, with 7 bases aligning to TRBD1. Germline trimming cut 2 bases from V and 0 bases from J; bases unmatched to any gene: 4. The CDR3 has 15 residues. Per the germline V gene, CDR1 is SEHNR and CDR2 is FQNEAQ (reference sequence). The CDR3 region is CASSLQGQASYEQYF. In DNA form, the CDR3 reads TGTGCCAGCAGCTTACAAGGACAGGCCTCCTACGAGCAGTACTTC.

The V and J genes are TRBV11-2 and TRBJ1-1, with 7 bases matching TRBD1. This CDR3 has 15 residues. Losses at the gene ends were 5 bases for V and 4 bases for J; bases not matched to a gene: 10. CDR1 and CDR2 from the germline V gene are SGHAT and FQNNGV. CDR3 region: CASSAYRGEGTEAFF. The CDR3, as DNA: TGTGCCAGCAGCGCCTACAGGGGAGAGGGCACTGAAGCTTTCTTT.

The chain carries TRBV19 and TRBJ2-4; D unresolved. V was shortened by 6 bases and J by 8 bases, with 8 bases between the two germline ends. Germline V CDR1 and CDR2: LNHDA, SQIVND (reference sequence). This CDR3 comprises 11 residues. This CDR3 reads CASRTNDIQYF. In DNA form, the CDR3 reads TGTGCCAGTAGGACAAATGACATTCAGTACTTC. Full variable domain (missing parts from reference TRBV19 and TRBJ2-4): DGGITQSPKYLFRKEGQNVTLSCEQNLNHDAMYWYRQDPGQGLRLIYYSQIVNDFQKGDIAEGYSVSREKKESFPLTVTSAQKNPTAFYLCASRTNDIQYFGAGTRLSVL.

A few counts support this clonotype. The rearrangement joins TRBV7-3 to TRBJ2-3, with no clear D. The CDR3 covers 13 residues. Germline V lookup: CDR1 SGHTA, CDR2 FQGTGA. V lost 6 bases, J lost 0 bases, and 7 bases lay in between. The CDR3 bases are TGTGCCAGCAGTATCAGTAGCACAGATACGCAGTATTTT. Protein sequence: CASSISSTDTQYF.

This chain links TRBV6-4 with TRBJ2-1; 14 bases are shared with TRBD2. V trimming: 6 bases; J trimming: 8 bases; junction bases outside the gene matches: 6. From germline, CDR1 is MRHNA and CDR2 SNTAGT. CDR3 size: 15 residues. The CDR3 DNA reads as TGTGCCAGCAGAAGACTAGCGGGAGGGGGATATGAGCAGTTCTTC. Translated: CASRRLAGGGYEQFF.

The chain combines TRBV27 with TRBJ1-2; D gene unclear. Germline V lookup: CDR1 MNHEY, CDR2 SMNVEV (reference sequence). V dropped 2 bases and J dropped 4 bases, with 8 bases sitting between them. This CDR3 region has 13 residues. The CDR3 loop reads CASSLVRGYGYTF. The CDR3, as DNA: TGTGCCAGCAGTTTAGTAAGAGGCTATGGCTACACCTTC.

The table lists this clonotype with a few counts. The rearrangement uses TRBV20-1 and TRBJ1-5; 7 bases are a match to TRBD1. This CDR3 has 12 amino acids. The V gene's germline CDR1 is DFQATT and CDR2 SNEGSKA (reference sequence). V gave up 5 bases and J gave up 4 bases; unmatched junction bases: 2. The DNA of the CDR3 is TGCAGTGCTTACAGGGGTAATCAGCCCCAGCATTTT. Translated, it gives CSAYRGNQPQHF.

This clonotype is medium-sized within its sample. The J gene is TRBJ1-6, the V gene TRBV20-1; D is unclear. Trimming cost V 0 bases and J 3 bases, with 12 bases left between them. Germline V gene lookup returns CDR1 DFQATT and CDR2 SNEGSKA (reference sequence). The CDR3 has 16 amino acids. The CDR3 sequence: CSARDERKGYNSPLHF. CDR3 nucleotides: TGCAGTGCTAGAGATGAAAGGAAAGGCTATAATTCACCCCTCCACTTT.